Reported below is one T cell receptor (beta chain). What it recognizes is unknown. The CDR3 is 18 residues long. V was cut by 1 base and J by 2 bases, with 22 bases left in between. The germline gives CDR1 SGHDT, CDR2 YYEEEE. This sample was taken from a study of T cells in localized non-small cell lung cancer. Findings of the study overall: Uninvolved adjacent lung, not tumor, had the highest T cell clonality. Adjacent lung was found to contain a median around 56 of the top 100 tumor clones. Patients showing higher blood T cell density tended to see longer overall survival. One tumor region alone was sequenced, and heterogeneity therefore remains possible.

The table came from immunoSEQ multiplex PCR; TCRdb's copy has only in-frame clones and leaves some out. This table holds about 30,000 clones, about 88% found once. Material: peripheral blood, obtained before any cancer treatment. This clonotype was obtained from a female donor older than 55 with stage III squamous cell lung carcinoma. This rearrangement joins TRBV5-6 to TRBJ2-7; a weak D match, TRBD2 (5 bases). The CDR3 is CASSLFGIGSGSTYEQYF. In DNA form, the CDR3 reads TGTGCCAGCAGCTTGTTCGGGATTGGCTCAGGCTCCACCTACGAGCAGTACTTC.